A selection of T cell receptor beta chains follows, all from one sample in a study of shared clonotypes between healthy human individuals. Sequencing used immunoSEQ multiplex PCR; TCRdb keeps in-frame clones, though not all of them. The sample holds hundreds of thousands of clones, around 73% seen once. The sequenced sample consisted of memory CD4+ T cells sorted from blood. Every receptor here comes from a woman in her twenties or thirties in good health. Each CDR3 is given with its conserved first and last residue. Fields, in order: clone size, J gene, D gene, V gene, CDR3 protein, CDR3 DNA. A D gene is named only where the DNA matches it firmly. Clone sizes are given selectively: once, few, many, or a class where the clone is expanded.

clone size: few; J gene: TRBJ1-2; D gene: .; V gene: TRBV4-1; CDR3 protein: CASSPEPSSYGYTF; CDR3 DNA: TGCGCCAGCAGCCCCGAGCCGTCGAGCTATGGCTACACCTTC
clone size: many; J gene: TRBJ2-2; D gene: TRBD2; V gene: TRBV6-1; CDR3 protein: CASSGLATTGELFF; CDR3 DNA: TGTGCCAGCAGTGGACTAGCCACTACCGGGGAGCTGTTTTTT
clone size: .; J gene: TRBJ2-1; D gene: TRBD2; V gene: TRBV5-1; CDR3 protein: CASSLPGLAGAEQFF; CDR3 DNA: TGCGCCAGCAGCTTACCGGGACTAGCGGGAGCTGAGCAGTTCTTC
clone size: .; J gene: TRBJ1-5; D gene: TRBD1; V gene: TRBV6-1; CDR3 protein: CASSRQGPAQPQHF; CDR3 DNA: TGTGCCAGCAGTCGACAGGGGCCGGCTCAGCCCCAGCATTTT
clone size: .; J gene: TRBJ2-7; D gene: .; V gene: TRBV10-2; CDR3 protein: CASSAPGGAYEQYF; CDR3 DNA: TGCGCCAGCAGTGCCCCCGGTGGGGCCTACGAGCAGTACTTC
clone size: once; J gene: TRBJ1-1; D gene: .; V gene: TRBV2; CDR3 protein: CASSQHMNTEAFF; CDR3 DNA: TGTGCCAGCAGTCAACACATGAACACTGAAGCTTTCTTT
clone size: once; J gene: TRBJ2-7; D gene: .; V gene: TRBV6-6; CDR3 protein: CASSSQGRSSYEQYF; CDR3 DNA: TGTGCCAGCAGTTCGCAGGGGAGGAGCTCCTACGAGCAGTACTTC
clone size: .; J gene: TRBJ2-7; D gene: .; V gene: TRBV1; CDR3 protein: CTSSQRQGAKEQYF; CDR3 DNA: TGCACCAGCAGCCAACGACAGGGGGCGAAGGAGCAGTACTTC
clone size: .; J gene: TRBJ1-3; D gene: .; V gene: TRBV28; CDR3 protein: CASSRQGTRNTIYF; CDR3 DNA: TGTGCCAGCAGCCGCCAGGGGACTAGAAACACCATATATTTT
clone size: .; J gene: TRBJ2-7; D gene: TRBD2; V gene: TRBV19; CDR3 protein: CASSLTSGRRYEQYF; CDR3 DNA: TGTGCCAGTAGCCTAACTAGCGGGAGACGTTACGAGCAGTACTTC
clone size: .; J gene: TRBJ1-1; D gene: .; V gene: TRBV11-2; CDR3 protein: CASSVQRDTEAFF; CDR3 DNA: TGTGCCAGCAGCGTGCAGAGAGACACTGAAGCTTTCTTT
clone size: .; J gene: TRBJ2-2; D gene: .; V gene: TRBV9; CDR3 protein: CASSVALARTGELFF; CDR3 DNA: TGTGCCAGCAGCGTAGCTCTAGCGAGGACCGGGGAGCTGTTTTTT
clone size: few; J gene: TRBJ1-1; D gene: .; V gene: TRBV19; CDR3 protein: CASSRLDGEAFF; CDR3 DNA: TGTGCCAGTAGTAGGTTAGACGGGGAAGCTTTCTTT
clone size: .; J gene: TRBJ2-7; D gene: .; V gene: TRBV2; CDR3 protein: CASSEGGTLSYEQYF; CDR3 DNA: TGTGCCAGCAGTGAAGGCGGGACACTCTCCTACGAGCAGTACTTC
clone size: .; J gene: TRBJ2-1; D gene: TRBD2; V gene: TRBV5-1; CDR3 protein: CASSLAPGSGSRFF; CDR3 DNA: TGCGCCAGCAGCTTGGCCCCTGGTAGCGGGAGTCGGTTCTTC
clone size: .; J gene: TRBJ2-1; D gene: .; V gene: TRBV20-1; CDR3 protein: CSARWLDEQFF; CDR3 DNA: TGCAGTGCTAGGTGGCTAGATGAGCAGTTCTTC
clone size: .; J gene: TRBJ2-5; D gene: TRBD1; V gene: TRBV7-8; CDR3 protein: CASSQGQLQETQYF; CDR3 DNA: TGTGCCAGCAGCCAGGGACAGCTCCAAGAGACCCAGTACTTC
clone size: .; J gene: TRBJ1-3; D gene: TRBD1; V gene: TRBV13; CDR3 protein: CASSEDRGVAGNTIYF; CDR3 DNA: TGTGCCAGCAGCGAAGACAGGGGAGTAGCTGGAAACACCATATATTTT
clone size: few; J gene: TRBJ2-2; D gene: .; V gene: TRBV5-1; CDR3 protein: CASSRLTAANTGELFF; CDR3 DNA: TGCGCCAGCAGTCGGCTGACTGCCGCGAACACCGGGGAGCTGTTTTTT
clone size: .; J gene: TRBJ2-1; D gene: TRBD2; V gene: TRBV25-1; CDR3 protein: CASSSTSGTNEQFF; CDR3 DNA: TGTGCCAGCAGCTCGACTAGCGGGACCAATGAGCAGTTCTTC
clone size: .; J gene: TRBJ1-1; D gene: TRBD1; V gene: TRBV6-6; CDR3 protein: CASSYSLGQKNTEAFF; CDR3 DNA: TGTGCCAGCAGTTACTCGTTGGGACAGAAGAACACTGAAGCTTTCTTT
clone size: .; J gene: TRBJ1-4; D gene: .; V gene: TRBV5-1; CDR3 protein: CASSLARGFGEKLFF; CDR3 DNA: TGCGCCAGCAGCTTGGCTAGGGGTTTCGGTGAAAAACTGTTTTTT
clone size: .; J gene: TRBJ1-1; D gene: .; V gene: TRBV28; CDR3 protein: CASSSPSLNTEAFF; CDR3 DNA: TGTGCCAGCAGTTCTCCTTCACTGAACACTGAAGCTTTCTTT
clone size: .; J gene: TRBJ2-5; D gene: TRBD2; V gene: TRBV20-1; CDR3 protein: CSPGGEETQYF; CDR3 DNA: TGCAGTCCCGGGGGGGAAGAGACCCAGTACTTC
clone size: .; J gene: TRBJ1-4; D gene: TRBD1; V gene: TRBV25-1; CDR3 protein: CASSDPSTGEGEKLFF; CDR3 DNA: TGTGCCAGCAGTGACCCCTCGACAGGGGAGGGTGAAAAACTGTTTTTT
clone size: .; J gene: TRBJ1-5; D gene: .; V gene: TRBV19; CDR3 protein: CASSVGSSNQPQHF; CDR3 DNA: TGTGCCAGTAGTGTTGGAAGTAGCAATCAGCCCCAGCATTTT
clone size: .; J gene: TRBJ2-1; D gene: TRBD2; V gene: TRBV10-3; CDR3 protein: CALRTSGQNNEQFF; CDR3 DNA: TGTGCCCTACGGACTAGCGGGCAAAACAATGAGCAGTTCTTC
clone size: once; J gene: TRBJ2-7; D gene: .; V gene: TRBV4-1; CDR3 protein: CASSNSFSGGIYEQYF; CDR3 DNA: TGCGCCAGCAGCAACTCATTCTCAGGGGGGATCTACGAGCAGTACTTC
clone size: .; J gene: TRBJ1-5; D gene: .; V gene: TRBV10-3; CDR3 protein: CAISESGRGQNQPQHF; CDR3 DNA: TGTGCCATCAGTGAGTCGGGCAGGGGTCAGAATCAGCCCCAGCATTTT
clone size: .; J gene: TRBJ2-1; D gene: TRBD1; V gene: TRBV7-6; CDR3 protein: CASSNDRGPYNEQFF; CDR3 DNA: TGTGCCAGCAGCAACGACAGGGGCCCCTACAATGAGCAGTTCTTC
clone size: few; J gene: TRBJ2-1; D gene: TRBD2; V gene: TRBV7-8; CDR3 protein: CASSQETSGRGEQFF; CDR3 DNA: TGTGCCAGCAGCCAAGAGACTAGCGGGAGAGGTGAGCAGTTCTTC
clone size: many; J gene: TRBJ2-7; D gene: TRBD1; V gene: TRBV25-1; CDR3 protein: CASTGQGPYEQYF; CDR3 DNA: TGTGCCAGCACAGGACAGGGCCCGTACGAGCAGTACTTC
clone size: .; J gene: TRBJ1-5; D gene: .; V gene: TRBV2; CDR3 protein: CASMKDLNQPQHF; CDR3 DNA: TGTGCCAGCATGAAAGACCTCAATCAGCCCCAGCATTTT
clone size: .; J gene: TRBJ2-5; D gene: TRBD2; V gene: TRBV6-6; CDR3 protein: CASSYVVAGGRETQYF; CDR3 DNA: TGTGCCAGCAGTTACGTAGTAGCGGGAGGGCGAGAGACCCAGTACTTC
clone size: once; J gene: TRBJ1-5; D gene: .; V gene: TRBV28; CDR3 protein: CASSLFGGQPQHF; CDR3 DNA: TGTGCCAGCAGTTTATTTGGGGGTCAGCCCCAGCATTTT
clone size: .; J gene: TRBJ2-7; D gene: TRBD1; V gene: TRBV7-6; CDR3 protein: CASSRDRSYEQYF; CDR3 DNA: TGTGCCAGCAGCCGGGACAGGAGTTACGAGCAGTACTTC
clone size: .; J gene: TRBJ1-3; D gene: .; V gene: TRBV4-1; CDR3 protein: CASSQERAGNTIYF; CDR3 DNA: TGCGCCAGCAGCCAAGAAAGGGCTGGAAACACCATATATTTT
clone size: .; J gene: TRBJ2-2; D gene: .; V gene: TRBV30; CDR3 protein: CAWGAGPGHRGAVF; CDR3 DNA: TGTGCCTGGGGTGCAGGGCCGGGACACCGGGGAGCTGTTTTT
clone size: .; J gene: TRBJ2-7; D gene: TRBD1; V gene: TRBV27; CDR3 protein: CASRHRGRSSYEQYF; CDR3 DNA: TGTGCCAGCAGGCACAGGGGACGTTCCTCCTACGAGCAGTACTTC
clone size: .; J gene: TRBJ2-7; D gene: .; V gene: TRBV7-2; CDR3 protein: CASSLVSLVSGEQYF; CDR3 DNA: TGTGCCAGCAGCTTGGTTAGTCTAGTCTCGGGCGAGCAGTACTTC
clone size: once; J gene: TRBJ1-1; D gene: TRBD1; V gene: TRBV29-1; CDR3 protein: CSVQTGALDTEAFF; CDR3 DNA: TGCAGCGTGCAGACAGGGGCCTTGGACACTGAAGCTTTCTTT
clone size: .; J gene: TRBJ1-3; D gene: .; V gene: TRBV18; CDR3 protein: CASSPESGTKGNTIYF; CDR3 DNA: TGTGCCAGCTCACCGGAGTCCGGGACAAAAGGAAACACCATATATTTT
clone size: .; J gene: TRBJ2-1; D gene: TRBD2; V gene: TRBV30; CDR3 protein: CAWGKTSGRVPYNEQFF; CDR3 DNA: TGTGCCTGGGGAAAAACTAGCGGGAGAGTGCCCTACAATGAGCAGTTCTTC
clone size: .; J gene: TRBJ2-7; D gene: TRBD1; V gene: TRBV6-1; CDR3 protein: CASSAGTGYNEQYF; CDR3 DNA: TGTGCCAGCAGCGCTGGGACAGGGTACAACGAGCAGTACTTC
clone size: .; J gene: TRBJ2-1; D gene: TRBD2; V gene: TRBV11-2; CDR3 protein: CASSPLAGSEQFF; CDR3 DNA: TGTGCCAGCAGCCCACTAGCGGGAAGTGAGCAGTTCTTC
clone size: .; J gene: TRBJ2-3; D gene: TRBD2; V gene: TRBV6-4; CDR3 protein: CASSPLAGTDTQYF; CDR3 DNA: TGTGCCAGCAGCCCACTAGCGGGGACAGATACGCAGTATTTT
clone size: .; J gene: TRBJ2-7; D gene: .; V gene: TRBV5-6; CDR3 protein: CASSSTGPGRYEQYF; CDR3 DNA: TGTGCCAGCAGCTCGACAGGTCCCGGGAGGTACGAGCAGTACTTC
clone size: few; J gene: TRBJ2-2; D gene: .; V gene: TRBV9; CDR3 protein: CASSVGGGRAGELFF; CDR3 DNA: TGTGCCAGCAGCGTAGGTGGGGGGCGCGCCGGGGAGCTGTTTTTT
clone size: .; J gene: TRBJ2-3; D gene: TRBD1; V gene: TRBV9; CDR3 protein: CASSVLGQAGTGTDTQYF; CDR3 DNA: TGTGCCAGCAGCGTCCTGGGACAGGCGGGAACTGGCACAGATACGCAGTATTTT
clone size: .; J gene: TRBJ2-7; D gene: TRBD1; V gene: TRBV5-4; CDR3 protein: CASSPGQKSYEQYF; CDR3 DNA: TGTGCCAGCAGCCCGGGACAGAAGTCGTACGAGCAGTACTTC
clone size: .; J gene: TRBJ1-1; D gene: .; V gene: TRBV25-1; CDR3 protein: CASRVNTEAFF; CDR3 DNA: TGTGCCAGCAGGGTGAACACTGAAGCTTTCTTT
clone size: few; J gene: TRBJ1-4; D gene: TRBD1; V gene: TRBV5-1; CDR3 protein: CASSHDRGKEKLFF; CDR3 DNA: TGCGCCAGCAGCCACGACAGGGGGAAGGAAAAACTGTTTTTT
clone size: .; J gene: TRBJ2-3; D gene: TRBD2; V gene: TRBV7-6; CDR3 protein: CASSLLPGTSGSLPDTQYF; CDR3 DNA: TGTGCCAGCAGCTTGTTGCCCGGGACTAGCGGGAGTCTACCAGATACGCAGTATTTT
clone size: .; J gene: TRBJ1-2; D gene: .; V gene: TRBV11-3; CDR3 protein: CASSSRDNYGYTF; CDR3 DNA: TGTGCCAGCAGCTCCCGGGACAACTATGGCTACACCTTC
clone size: .; J gene: TRBJ1-3; D gene: .; V gene: TRBV5-6; CDR3 protein: CASSWGRSGNTIYF; CDR3 DNA: TGTGCCAGCAGCTGGGGACGCTCTGGAAACACCATATATTTT